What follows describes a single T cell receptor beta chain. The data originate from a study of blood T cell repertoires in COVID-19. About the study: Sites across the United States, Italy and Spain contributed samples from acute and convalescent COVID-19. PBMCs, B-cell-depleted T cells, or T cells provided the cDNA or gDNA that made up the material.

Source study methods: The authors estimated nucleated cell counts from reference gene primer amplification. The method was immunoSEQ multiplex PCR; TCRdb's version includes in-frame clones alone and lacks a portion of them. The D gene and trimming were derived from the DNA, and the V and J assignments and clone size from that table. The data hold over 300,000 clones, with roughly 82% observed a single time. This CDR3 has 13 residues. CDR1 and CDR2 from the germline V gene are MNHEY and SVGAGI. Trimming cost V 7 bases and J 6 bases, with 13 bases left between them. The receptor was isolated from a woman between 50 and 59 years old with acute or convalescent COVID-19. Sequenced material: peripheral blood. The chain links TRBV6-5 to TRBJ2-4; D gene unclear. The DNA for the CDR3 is TGTGCCAGCATCGCTGCCGCAGGAAACATTCAGTACTTC. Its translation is CASIAAAGNIQYF.